The rows below give T cell receptor beta chains drawn from one sample of a study of regulatory T cells in long-lasting Graves disease. TCRdb reanalysed the multiplex PCR reads using MiXCR and keeps one entry per CDR3 protein. Of roughly 490,000 distinct CDR3 sequences listed, 22% are singletons. The sample consisted of peripheral blood mononuclear cells (PBMCs), taken when the disease was refractory, from a patient treated with antithyroid drugs. The receptors were sampled from a female donor with Graves disease. Both conserved end residues are trimmed from each CDR3. Each record gives: V gene, CDR3 protein.

TRBV6-2/TRBV6-3	ASTKNGGSYEQY
TRBV6-1	ATHRADNYGYT
TRBV25-1	ASSAPGNQPQH
TRBV15	ATSREISLETQY
TRBV9	ASSVGLLYNEQF
TRBV28	ATYLASGRGEQY
TRBV19	ASSPQGRVTEAF
TRBV12-5	ASGLEGITEAF
TRBV18	ASSPGQGLGEQY
TRBV3-1	ASSQPTNTGELF
TRBV5-1	ASSLSPGGSYEQY
TRBV28	ASRDLEGANYEQY
TRBV19	ASIGQGAIPIYGYT
TRBV20-1	SAPLQSEDQPQH
TRBV9	ASSVAGTGAGELF
TRBV28	ASRIQGGNQPQH
TRBV19	ASTLSGQGSPPEAF
TRBV6-1	ASSEQYEQF
TRBV6-1	ASSPEAYGLYEQY
TRBV20-1	SATDPAYTEAF
TRBV12-3/TRBV12-4	ASSFPGTGANEQY
TRBV6-2/TRBV6-3	ASSPPNLGQGVNQPQH